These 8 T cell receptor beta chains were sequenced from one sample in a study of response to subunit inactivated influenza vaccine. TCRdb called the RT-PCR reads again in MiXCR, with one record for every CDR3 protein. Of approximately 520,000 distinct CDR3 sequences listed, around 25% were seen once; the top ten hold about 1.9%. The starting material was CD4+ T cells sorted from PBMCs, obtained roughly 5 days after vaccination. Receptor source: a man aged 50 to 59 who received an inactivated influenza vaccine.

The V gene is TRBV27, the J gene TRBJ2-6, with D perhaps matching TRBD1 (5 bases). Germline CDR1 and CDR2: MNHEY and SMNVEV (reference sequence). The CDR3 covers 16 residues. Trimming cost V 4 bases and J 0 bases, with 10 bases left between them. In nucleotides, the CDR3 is TGTGCCAGCAGTTCAACAGGAGTCTCTGGGGCCAACGTCCTGACTTTC. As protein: CASSSTGVSGANVLTF.

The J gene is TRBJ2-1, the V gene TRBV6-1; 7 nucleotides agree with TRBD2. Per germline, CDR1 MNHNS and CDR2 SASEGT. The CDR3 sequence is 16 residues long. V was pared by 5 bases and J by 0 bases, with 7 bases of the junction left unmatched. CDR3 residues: CASSNRAGISYNEQFF. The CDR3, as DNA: TGTGCCAGCAGTAATAGAGCGGGGATCTCCTACAATGAGCAGTTCTTC.

The CDR3 region has the DNA TGTGCCACCAGTGATTGGGGAGATACGCAGTATTTT. Its translation: CATSDWGDTQYF. The J gene is TRBJ2-3, the V gene TRBV24-1; unclear D gene. V dropped 2 bases and J dropped 5 bases, with 4 bases sitting between them. This CDR3 contains 12 residues. Per germline, CDR1 KGHDR and CDR2 SFDVKD.

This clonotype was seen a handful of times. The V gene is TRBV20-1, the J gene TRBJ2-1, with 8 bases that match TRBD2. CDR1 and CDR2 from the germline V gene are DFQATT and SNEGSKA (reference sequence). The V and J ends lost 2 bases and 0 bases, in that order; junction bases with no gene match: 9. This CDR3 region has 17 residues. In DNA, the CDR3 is TGCAGTGCTAGATTCTTCGGGGGGGTGAGCTCCTACAATGAGCAGTTCTTC. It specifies CSARFFGGVSSYNEQFF.

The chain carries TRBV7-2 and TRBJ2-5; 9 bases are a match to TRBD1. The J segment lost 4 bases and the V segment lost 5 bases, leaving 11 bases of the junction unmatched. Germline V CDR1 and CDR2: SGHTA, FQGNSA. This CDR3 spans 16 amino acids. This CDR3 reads CASSPQRTGEGETQYF. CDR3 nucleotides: TGTGCCAGCAGCCCTCAGAGGACAGGGGAAGGAGAGACCCAGTACTTC.

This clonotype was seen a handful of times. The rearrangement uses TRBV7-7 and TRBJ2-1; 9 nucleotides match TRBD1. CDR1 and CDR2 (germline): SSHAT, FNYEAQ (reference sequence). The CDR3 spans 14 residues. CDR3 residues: CASSRDRVNNEQFF. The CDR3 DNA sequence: TGTGCTAGCTCTCGGGACAGGGTAAATAATGAGCAGTTCTTC.

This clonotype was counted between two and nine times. CDR3 DNA sequence: TGTGCCAGCAGTTTAGCGGCAGGGGGCGGTGGCTACACCTTC. Residues: CASSLAAGGGGYTF. V gene TRBV12-3 or TRBV12-4 combines with J gene TRBJ1-2; the match to TRBD1 covers 8 bases. J gave up 7 bases and V 0 bases, and 4 bases lay outside the gene matches. The CDR3 extends over 14 amino acids.

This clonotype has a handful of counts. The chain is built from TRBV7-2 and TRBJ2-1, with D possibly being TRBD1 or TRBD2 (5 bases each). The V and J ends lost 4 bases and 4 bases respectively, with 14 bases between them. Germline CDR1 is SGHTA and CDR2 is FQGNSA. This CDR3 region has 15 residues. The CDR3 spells CASSSAGTRYNEQFF. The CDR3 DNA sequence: TGTGCCAGCAGCTCGGCCGGGACCCGATACAATGAGCAGTTCTTC. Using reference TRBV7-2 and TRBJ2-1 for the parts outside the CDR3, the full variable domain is GAGVSQSPSNKVTEKGKDVELRCDPISGHTALYWYRQSLGQGLEFLIYFQGNSAPDKSGLPSDRFSAERTGGSVSTLTIQRTQQEDSAVYLCASSSAGTRYNEQFFGPGTRLTVL.